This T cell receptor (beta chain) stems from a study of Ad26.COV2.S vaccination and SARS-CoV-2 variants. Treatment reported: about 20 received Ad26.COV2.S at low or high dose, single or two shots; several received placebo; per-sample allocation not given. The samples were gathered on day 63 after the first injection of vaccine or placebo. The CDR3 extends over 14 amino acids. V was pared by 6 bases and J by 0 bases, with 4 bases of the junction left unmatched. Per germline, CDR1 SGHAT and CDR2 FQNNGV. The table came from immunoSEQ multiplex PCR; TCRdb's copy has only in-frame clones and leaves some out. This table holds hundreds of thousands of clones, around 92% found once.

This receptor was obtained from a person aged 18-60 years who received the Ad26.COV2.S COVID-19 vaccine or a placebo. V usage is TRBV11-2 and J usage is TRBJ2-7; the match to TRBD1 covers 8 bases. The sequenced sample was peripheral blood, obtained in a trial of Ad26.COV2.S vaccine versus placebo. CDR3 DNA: TGTGCCAGCAGTCCGGGACAGGCCTCCTACGAGCAGTACTTC. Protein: CASSPGQASYEQYF.